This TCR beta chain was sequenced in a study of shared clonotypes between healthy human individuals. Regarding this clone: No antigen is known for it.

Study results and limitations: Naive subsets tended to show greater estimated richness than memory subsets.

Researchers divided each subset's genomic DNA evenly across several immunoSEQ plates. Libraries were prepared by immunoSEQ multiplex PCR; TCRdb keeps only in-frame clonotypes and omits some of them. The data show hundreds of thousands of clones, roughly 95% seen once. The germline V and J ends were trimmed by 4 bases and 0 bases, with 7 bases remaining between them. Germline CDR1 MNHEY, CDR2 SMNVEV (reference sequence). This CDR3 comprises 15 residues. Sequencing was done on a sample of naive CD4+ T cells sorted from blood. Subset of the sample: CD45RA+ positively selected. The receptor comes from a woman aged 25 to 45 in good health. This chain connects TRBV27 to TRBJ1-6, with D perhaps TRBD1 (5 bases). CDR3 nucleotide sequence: TGTGCCAGCAGTTGGGGGAGCTCCTATAATTCACCCCTCCACTTT. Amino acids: CASSWGSSYNSPLHF.